The 25 T cell receptor beta chains in this list originate from one sample, sequenced in a study of shared T cell receptors in the human thymus. Sequenced by immunoSEQ multiplex PCR; TCRdb stores in-frame clones only, minus some. The profile shows fewer than 700,000 clones, roughly 90% of them singletons. This same sample was also taken into another study, of human thymus T cells.

The sequencing sample was made of thymocytes. Every receptor here comes from a boy under two years old with a congenital heart defect.

This clone was observed once. CDR3 sequence reads: CASSTGRGAVNIQYF. Written as DNA, the CDR3 is TGTGCCAGCAGCACCGGCAGGGGGGCGGTAAACATTCAGTACTTC. This chain links TRBV11-2 with TRBJ2-4; the D gene is possibly TRBD1 (7 bases). The CDR3 consists of 15 residues. Trimming removed 5 bases at V and 6 bases at J, with 17 bases between. From germline, CDR1 is SGHAT and CDR2 FQNNGV. Complete variable domain (other parts from reference TRBV11-2 and TRBJ2-4): EAGVAQSPRYKIIEKRQSVAFWCNPISGHATLYWYQQILGQGPKLLIQFQNNGVVDDSQLPKDRFSAERLKGVDSTLKIQPAKLEDSAVYLCASSTGRGAVNIQYFGAGTRLSVL.

The rearrangement uses TRBV25-1 and TRBJ2-5; 7 bases match TRBD1. With the DNA end fitting TRBJ2-7 better, the J assignment may be wrong. Germline CDR1 reads MGHDK; CDR2 reads SYGVNS. The CDR3 extends over 14 amino acids. Here the CDR3 DNA reads TGTGCCAGCAGTATCAGGGACAGAAACTACGAGCAGTACTTC. Residues: CASSIRDRNYEQYF.

This chain links TRBV12-2 with TRBJ1-3; the D segment call TRBD1 is taken from the table without a DNA check. TRBV12-2 is a pseudogene locus. The CDR3 contains 17 residues. Here the CDR3 DNA reads TGTGCAAGTCGTACCGGTGGAGAGGGGGCGACTGGAAACACCATATATTTT. It encodes CASRTGGEGATGNTIYF.

This clone appeared a few times. The chain has TRBV30 and TRBJ2-5, with D unresolved. CDR1 is GTSNPN and CDR2 is SVGIG in the germline V gene (reference sequence). Trimming left V 4 bases short and J 2 bases short, with 14 bases between. The CDR3 covers 14 residues. This chain's CDR3 is CAWKFARPQETQYF. The CDR3 DNA follows: TGTGCCTGGAAATTCGCTAGACCACAAGAGACCCAGTACTTC.

The V call is TRBV7-6, the J call TRBJ2-1; TRBD2 matches 15 bases. The CDR3 covers 16 residues. V shed 7 bases, J shed 2 bases, and the junction held 3 bases outside the gene matches. From germline, CDR1 is SGHVS and CDR2 FNYEAQ. Here the CDR3 reads CASNGLAGGPYNEQFF. The CDR3 DNA reads TGTGCCAGCAACGGACTAGCGGGAGGGCCCTACAATGAGCAGTTCTTC.

This clone was recorded once. The chain uses TRBV5-1 and TRBJ2-3, with 9 bases lining up with TRBD2. The CDR3 runs to 16 residues. Germline V lookup: CDR1 SGHRS, CDR2 YFSETQ. With 3 bases clipped from V and 3 bases from J, the junction kept 8 bases outside the gene matches. CDR3 in DNA: TGCGCCAGCAGCTGGGATTGCGGGAGGGGGACAGATACGCAGTATTTT. Translating it yields CASSWDCGRGTDTQYF.

The J gene is TRBJ2-1, the V gene TRBV5-4; maybe TRBD1 (6 bases). The CDR3 runs to 14 residues. Germline V gene sequence: CDR1 SGHNT, CDR2 YYREEE (reference sequence). Trimming pared 4 bases from V and 7 bases from J, leaving 15 bases between. The CDR3: CASSEQGSGNEQFF. The CDR3 DNA follows: TGTGCCAGCAGCGAACAGGGTTCGGGGAATGAGCAGTTCTTC. Full variable domain (outside the CDR3, taken from reference TRBV5-4 and TRBJ2-1): ETGVTQSPTHLIKTRGQQVTLRCSSQSGHNTVSWYQQALGQGPQFIFQYYREEENGRGNFPPRFSGLQFPNYSSELNVNALELDDSALYLCASSEQGSGNEQFFGPGTRLTVL.

This clone was detected only once. J is TRBJ2-1 and V is TRBV19, with 7 positions matching TRBD2. In germline, CDR1 is LNHDA, CDR2 SQIVND (reference sequence). The CDR3 length is 14 residues. Losses at the gene ends were 8 bases for V and 6 bases for J; bases not matched to a gene: 10. The CDR3 sequence: CASSPLADLNEQFF. The CDR3 DNA reads as TGTGCCAGTTCCCCTCTAGCGGACCTCAATGAGCAGTTCTTC. Using reference TRBV19 and TRBJ2-1 for the parts outside the CDR3, the full variable domain is DGGITQSPKYLFRKEGQNVTLSCEQNLNHDAMYWYRQDPGQGLRLIYYSQIVNDFQKGDIAEGYSVSREKKESFPLTVTSAQKNPTAFYLCASSPLADLNEQFFGPGTRLTVL.

To note about this clone: This sample includes further DNA sequences coding for the same CDR3. V gene TRBV7-9 combines with J gene TRBJ1-5; TRBD1 matches 7 bases. Germline values: CDR1 SEHNR, CDR2 FQNEAQ (reference sequence). V lost 4 bases, J lost 2 bases, and 2 bases stayed unmatched. CDR3 size: 14 residues. The CDR3 loop is CASSSGQGNQPQHF. DNA of the CDR3: TGTGCCAGCAGCTCAGGACAGGGCAATCAGCCCCAGCATTTT.

V usage is TRBV10-2 and J usage is TRBJ2-5, with TRBD2 matching over 7 bases. Germline values: CDR1 WSHSY, CDR2 SAAADI. There are 15 residues in the CDR3. V shed 6 bases, J shed 5 bases, and the junction held 12 bases outside the gene matches. The CDR3 DNA reads TGCGCCAGCAGACCCCTCTCCGGGGGGAGGGAGACCCAGTACTTC. Protein product: CASRPLSGGRETQYF.

The V gene is TRBV2, the J gene TRBJ2-5, with 7 bases matching TRBD2. The CDR3 contains 12 residues. Trimming at V came to 6 bases and at J to 5 bases, leaving 3 bases not matched to a gene. Germline V gives CDR1 SNHLY, CDR2 FYNNEI. CDR3 sequence reads: CASRGGEETQYF. The CDR3 DNA reads as TGTGCCAGCAGGGGGGGGGAGGAGACCCAGTACTTC.

The chain links TRBV4-3 to TRBJ2-7; D is ambiguous. This CDR3 spans 16 amino acids. The germline V gene encodes CDR1 LGHNA and CDR2 YSLEER. V lost 4 bases to trimming and J lost 0 bases, with 16 bases between them. The CDR3 reads CASSRGAVRSSYEQYF. The CDR3 nucleotides read TGCGCCAGCAGCCGTGGCGCGGTCCGAAGCTCCTACGAGCAGTACTTC.

The rearrangement joins TRBV28 to TRBJ1-2, with TRBD1 identical over 7 bases. The length of the CDR3 is 13 residues. V lost 3 bases to trimming and J lost 4 bases; unmatched junction nucleotides: 2. Per the germline V gene, CDR1 is MDHEN and CDR2 is SYDVKM. In DNA form, the CDR3 reads TGTGCCAGCAGTTTTAGGGGGCCCTATGGCTACACCTTC. Translating it yields CASSFRGPYGYTF.

This chain connects TRBV16 to TRBJ2-3; D gene ambiguous. The CDR3 runs 12 residues. Looked up from germline, CDR1 is KGHSY and CDR2 is FQNENV. V was shortened by 1 base and J by 5 bases, with 4 bases between the two germline ends. CDR3 sequence: CASSQFGDTQYF. The CDR3 DNA reads TGTGCCAGCAGCCAATTCGGAGATACGCAGTATTTT.

This chain links TRBV4-1 with TRBJ2-1; 10 nucleotides align to TRBD1. V gave up 0 bases and J gave up 2 bases; unmatched junction bases: 7. The germline V gene encodes CDR1 MGHRA and CDR2 YSYEKL. CDR3 length equals 18 residues. The CDR3 sequence: CASSQDGVGQGTYNEQFF. DNA of the CDR3: TGCGCCAGCAGCCAAGATGGGGTGGGACAGGGGACCTACAATGAGCAGTTCTTC.

The CDR3 DNA is TGCGCCAGCAGCCAGACCCCAGGGGGGCCTAATGAAAAACTGTTTTTT. Translating gives CASSQTPGGPNEKLFF. The chain uses TRBV4-3 and TRBJ1-4; 7 bases agree with TRBD1. Per germline, CDR1 LGHNA and CDR2 YSLEER. V lost 3 bases and J lost 3; bases outside the gene matches: 7. This CDR3 has 16 amino acids.

The genes are TRBV6-1 and TRBJ2-7, with D tentatively TRBD1 (5 bases). The CDR3 is 15 residues long. Trimming took 1 base from V and 6 from J, leaving 16 bases between them. Germline CDR1 is MNHNS and CDR2 is SASEGT. CDR3 sequence (DNA): TGTGCCAGCAGTGAAGGTGGGGCCCTTACGGGCGAGCAGTACTTC. It yields the protein CASSEGGALTGEQYF.

The rearrangement uses TRBV28 and TRBJ2-7; 10 nucleotides agree with TRBD1. Germline CDR1 MDHEN, CDR2 SYDVKM. The CDR3 loop spans 13 amino acids. Trimming removed 5 bases from V and 6 bases from J; junction bases left unmatched: 4. CDR3 nucleotides: TGTGCCAGCAGTCCCCGGGACAGGGGCGAGCAGTACTTC. Its protein is CASSPRDRGEQYF.

The CDR3 DNA is TGTGCCAGCAGCTTGACTAGCGGGGACTACGAGCAGTACTTC. Translated: CASSLTSGDYEQYF. The rearrangement uses TRBV7-2 and TRBJ2-7; 11 positions match TRBD2. Germline CDR1 reads SGHTA; CDR2 reads FQGNSA. The ends lost 3 bases at V and 3 bases at J; junction bases unmatched: 1. The CDR3 loop spans 14 amino acids.

The V gene is TRBV5-1, the J gene TRBJ1-1; 11 nucleotides agree with TRBD1. The CDR3 totals 15 residues. The V gene end was trimmed by 4 bases and the J gene end by 4 bases; junction bases not matched to a gene: 6. The germline gives CDR1 SGHRS, CDR2 YFSETQ. CDR3 DNA sequence: TGCGCCAGCAGCCTTGGTGGGACAGGGGGCACTGAAGCTTTCTTT. Its translation: CASSLGGTGGTEAFF.

The V gene is TRBV28, the J gene TRBJ2-1, with D maybe TRBD1 (8 bases). The CDR3 covers 16 residues. The V end lost 5 bases, the J end lost 2 bases, and 16 bases lay between the germline ends. Germline V gives CDR1 MDHEN, CDR2 SYDVKM. The CDR3 protein is CASSPQRDRPYNEQFF. Written as DNA, the CDR3 is TGTGCCAGCAGTCCTCAGCGGGACAGGCCCTACAATGAGCAGTTCTTC.

This sequence joins TRBV27 and TRBJ2-7, with TRBD1 matching 9 bases. The CDR3 runs 13 residues. Germline-derived CDR1 and CDR2 are MNHEY and SMNVEV (reference sequence). V was pared by 5 bases and J by 4 bases, with 3 bases of the junction left unmatched. The DNA of the CDR3 is TGTGCCAGCAGTACCGGGACAGGGTACGAGCAGTACTTC. Translating it yields CASSTGTGYEQYF.

The chain couples TRBV14 to TRBJ2-3, with 13 bases fitting TRBD2. Germline CDR1 is SGHDN and CDR2 is FVKESK. With 2 bases clipped from V and 2 bases from J, the junction kept 10 bases outside the gene matches. The CDR3 sequence is 19 residues long. CDR3: CASSQPGQGTSGVTDTQYF. The CDR3 DNA sequence: TGTGCCAGCAGCCAACCTGGACAGGGGACTAGCGGGGTCACAGATACGCAGTATTTT.

This chain links TRBV5-4 with TRBJ2-7; 8 nucleotides line up with TRBD2. CDR3 length: 16 amino acids. After removal of 3 bases from V and 4 bases from J, the junction contained 12 bases not matched to a gene. Germline V gene sequence: CDR1 SGHNT, CDR2 YYREEE (reference sequence). The CDR3 protein is CASSSPGTRPEYEQYF. CDR3 nucleotide sequence: TGTGCCAGCAGCTCGCCCGGGACTAGGCCGGAGTACGAGCAGTACTTC.

CDR3 amino acids: CASSAWRTSGTTGELFF. In nucleotides, the CDR3 is TGTGCCAGCAGCGCCTGGAGGACTAGCGGGACCACCGGGGAGCTGTTTTTT. The chain has TRBV7-3 and TRBJ2-2; 12 positions agree with TRBD2. The CDR3 spans 17 residues. V was clipped by 5 bases and J by 4 bases; unmatched bases: 8. Germline loops: CDR1 SGHTA, CDR2 FQGTGA. Based on the CDR3 plus reference TRBV7-3 and TRBJ2-2, the full variable domain is GAGVSQTPSNKVTEKGKYVELRCDPISGHTALYWYRQSLGQGPEFLIYFQGTGAADDSGLPNDRFFAVRPEGSVSTLKIQRTERGDSAVYLCASSAWRTSGTTGELFFGEGSRLTVL.